In this sample, the clone carrying this TCR beta chain turned up once. This entry comes from a study of CD8 T cells in Susac syndrome. This CDR3 region has 15 residues. Germline lookup yields CDR1 LGHDT and CDR2 YNNKEL (reference sequence). V was clipped by 1 base and J by 2 bases, with 10 bases between them. Random hexamers were used to reverse transcribe about 0.5 to 1 ug of RNA. In TCRdb, the immunoSEQ multiplex PCR reads were re-called with MiXCR into one record per CDR3 protein. The repertoire holds about 180,000 distinct CDR3 sequences, with just under 95% as singletons. The sample comprised CD4+ T cells from PBMCs. The TCR originated in a human donor with Susac syndrome. The chain combines TRBV3-1 with TRBJ2-3, with a possible D match to TRBD1 (6 bases). This chain's CDR3 is CASSQVGTNTDTQYF. In DNA form, the CDR3 reads TGTGCCAGCAGCCAAGTTGGGACAAACACAGATACGCAGTATTTT.